The present T cell receptor (beta chain) was sequenced within a study of technical replicates of blood from several donors. Sequencing used immunoSEQ multiplex PCR; TCRdb keeps in-frame clones, though not all of them. The repertoire has some 56,000 clones, around 95% of them found once; the top ten carry about 4%. This clonotype originated in a human donor in good health. Some clones in this sample may be carry-over from other donors' samples. Sequencing input: PBMCs.

CDR3 residues: CASSWTGEYSDTQYF. Written as DNA, the CDR3 is TGTGCCAGCAGTTGGACAGGGGAGTACTCAGATACGCAGTATTTT. V and J are TRBV5-4 and TRBJ2-3, with 9 bases aligning to TRBD1. The germline CDR1 and CDR2 sequences are SGHNT and YYREEE (reference sequence). After removal of 5 bases from V and 4 bases from J, the junction contained 8 bases not matched to a gene. The CDR3 length is 15 residues.